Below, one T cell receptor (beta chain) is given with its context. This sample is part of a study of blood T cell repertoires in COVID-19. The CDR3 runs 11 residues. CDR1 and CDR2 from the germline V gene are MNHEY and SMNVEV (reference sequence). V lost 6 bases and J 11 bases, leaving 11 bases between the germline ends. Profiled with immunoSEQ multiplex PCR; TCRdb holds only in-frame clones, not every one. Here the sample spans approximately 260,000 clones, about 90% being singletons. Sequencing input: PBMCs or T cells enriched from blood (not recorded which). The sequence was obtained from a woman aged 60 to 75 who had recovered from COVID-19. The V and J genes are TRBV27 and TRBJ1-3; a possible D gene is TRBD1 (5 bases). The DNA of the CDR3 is TGTGCCAGCAGATCCGGGGGGGCCATATATTTT. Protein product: CASRSGGAIYF.